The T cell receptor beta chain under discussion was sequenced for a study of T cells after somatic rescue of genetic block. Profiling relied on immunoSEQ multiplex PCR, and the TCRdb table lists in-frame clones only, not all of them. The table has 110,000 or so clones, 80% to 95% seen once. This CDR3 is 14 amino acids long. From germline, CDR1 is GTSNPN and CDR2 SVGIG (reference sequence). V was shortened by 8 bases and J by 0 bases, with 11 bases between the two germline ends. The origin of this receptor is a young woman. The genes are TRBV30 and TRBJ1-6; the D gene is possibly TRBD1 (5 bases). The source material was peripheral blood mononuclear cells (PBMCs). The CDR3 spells CALKGSSYNSPLHF. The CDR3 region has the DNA TGTGCCCTTAAGGGGAGCTCCTATAATTCACCCCTCCACTTT. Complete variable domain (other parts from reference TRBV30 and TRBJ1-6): SQTIHQWPATLVQPVGSPLSLECTVEGTSNPNLYWYRQAAGRGLQLLFYSVGIGQISSEVPQNLSASRPQDRQFILSSKKLLLSDSGFYLCALKGSSYNSPLHFGNGTRLTVT.